These T cell receptor beta chains were read from a single sample in a study of blood T cell repertoires in COVID-19. The repertoire was sequenced with immunoSEQ multiplex PCR; TCRdb's copy has only in-frame clones and lacks some. This table holds roughly 150,000 clones, about 80% found once. Sample: PBMCs or T cells enriched from blood (not recorded which). Source of these receptors: a woman aged 55-70 years who had recovered from COVID-19. Both conserved end residues are part of each CDR3. Fields, in order: J gene, D gene, V gene, clone size, CDR3 DNA, CDR3 protein. The D gene is left open where the match is weak. The size field is filled for only some rows; it gives once, few, many or a size class.

TRBJ1-5,-,TRBV27,-,TGTGCCAGCAGTTTGAACCGGGGGAATCAGCCCCAGCATTTT,CASSLNRGNQPQHF
TRBJ1-5,TRBD1,TRBV2,once,TGTGCCAGCAGTTTCGAAACAGGGGGGTATCAGCCCCAGCATTTT,CASSFETGGYQPQHF
TRBJ1-5,TRBD1,TRBV7-9,-,TGTGCCAGCAGCGGTAGAGAGACAGGGTTTGGTCAGCCCCAGCATTTT,CASSGRETGFGQPQHF
TRBJ2-7,TRBD2,TRBV5-1,-,TGCGCCAGCAGCACCGGGACTAGCGGGGGAGAGGAGTACTTC,CASSTGTSGGEEYF
TRBJ2-2,-,TRBV29-1,few,TGCAGCGTGAACGGACAGCCAGACAACACCGGGGAGCTGTTTTTT,CSVNGQPDNTGELFF
TRBJ1-6,-,TRBV4-2,-,TGTGCCAGCAGCCAAACAGGTTCAGGGATAAATTCACCCCTCCACTTT,CASSQTGSGINSPLHF
TRBJ1-1,-,TRBV3-1/TRBV3-2,few,TGTGCCAGCAGGGGAGGGGGTGAAGCTTTCTTT,CASRGGGEAFF
TRBJ1-2,-,TRBV21-1,-,TGTGCCAGCAGCAAGGACAGGGAGAATGGCTACACCTTC,CASSKDRENGYTF
TRBJ1-3,TRBD1,TRBV14,-,TGTGCCAGCAGCCTATCCGGGACAGCCGCTGGCACCATATATTTT,CASSLSGTAAGTIYF
TRBJ2-2,TRBD1,TRBV2,-,TGTGCCAGCGGGTACAGGGGGCAAAGCGGGGAGCTGTTTTTT,CASGYRGQSGELFF
TRBJ2-3,TRBD1,TRBV25-1,few,TGTGCCAGCAGTCCCGGGACAGGGTCTGATACGCAGTATTTT,CASSPGTGSDTQYF
TRBJ1-1,-,TRBV2,-,TGTGCCAGCAGTGTGGGGCAGGTGAGTGAAGCTTTCTTT,CASSVGQVSEAFF
TRBJ1-2,-,TRBV2,-,TGTGCCAGCAGTTCGATAATGACTTATGATGGCTACACCTTC,CASSSIMTYDGYTF
TRBJ1-2,-,TRBV7-2,-,TGTGCCAGCAGCCCCCGCGGGGGCGATGGCTACACCTTC,CASSPRGGDGYTF
TRBJ2-1,-,TRBV2,many,TGTGCCAGCAGCTTTGCAGGCAATGAGCAGTTCTTC,CASSFAGNEQFF
TRBJ2-1,-,TRBV12-3/TRBV12-4,-,TGTGCCAGCAGTTTCGGGGGCAATGAGCAGTTCTTC,CASSFGGNEQFF
TRBJ2-3,-,TRBV3-1/TRBV3-2,few,TGTGCCTGTCGGGGTTCTAGCACAGATACGCAGTATTTT,CACRGSSTDTQYF
TRBJ1-1,-,TRBV6-5,once,TGTGCCACCCCGGGAATAGGCACTGAAGCTTTCTTT,CATPGIGTEAFF
TRBJ2-3,TRBD2,TRBV7-2,-,TGTGCCAGCAGATTGGGCGGGGGGGCCACAGATACGCAGTATTTT,CASRLGGGATDTQYF
TRBJ1-4,TRBD1,TRBV7-2,-,TGTGCCAGCAGCTTTGCCGGGACAGGGTACGAAAAACTGTTTTTT,CASSFAGTGYEKLFF
TRBJ2-1,TRBD1,TRBV29-1,-,TGCAGCGACAGGGGCCTCGCCTACAATGAGCAGTTCTTC,CSDRGLAYNEQFF
TRBJ1-6,-,TRBV4-1,-,TGCGCCAGCAGTCTAGGGGTTGTCGACTCACCCCTCCACTTT,CASSLGVVDSPLHF
TRBJ1-3,-,TRBV5-1,-,TGCGCCAGCAGCTTGGGAGCTGGAAACACCATATATTTT,CASSLGAGNTIYF
TRBJ1-3,-,TRBV7-8,few,TGTGCCAGCAGCTTAGGGGCTGCCGCCTCTGGAAACACCATATATTTT,CASSLGAAASGNTIYF
TRBJ2-3,TRBD1,TRBV2,once,TGTGCCAGCATGTACAGGGGGAGCACAGATACGCAGTATTTT,CASMYRGSTDTQYF
TRBJ1-2,-,TRBV21-1,few,TGTGCCAGCAGCCCGGAGGCAGACCTTGCTAACTATGGCTACACCTTC,CASSPEADLANYGYTF
TRBJ1-1,-,TRBV18,few,TGTGCCAGCTCACCGGTCGGGGGGAACACTGAAGCTTTCTTT,CASSPVGGNTEAFF
TRBJ2-5,-,TRBV5-4,once,TGTGCCAGCAGCACCTTCGAGGCTCGCCAAGAGACCCAGTACTTC,CASSTFEARQETQYF
TRBJ2-7,TRBD2,TRBV5-6,-,TGTGCCAGCAGCTCGCTAGCGGCGCCCTACGAGCAGTACTTC,CASSSLAAPYEQYF
TRBJ2-5,-,TRBV10-3,-,TGTGCCATCAGTGAGTCAGGGGAAGAGACCCAGTACTTC,CAISESGEETQYF
TRBJ1-2,TRBD1,TRBV29-1,-,TGCAGCGTTGTCGATGGACAGGGAGCCTATGGCTACACCTTC,CSVVDGQGAYGYTF
TRBJ2-1,-,TRBV21-1,-,TGTGCCAGCAGCAAAGATGGGACAGGGGGGCGCGATGAGCAGTTCTTC,CASSKDGTGGRDEQFF
TRBJ1-1,-,TRBV15,-,TGTGCCACCAGCACATTGCAGGGGAATGAGGCTTTCTTT,CATSTLQGNEAFF